This T cell receptor beta chain was found in a study of graft-versus-host responses after intestinal transplantation. Study conclusions and caveats: Early post-transplant HvG declines were associated with peak circulating GvH clone levels. Patients who carried graft-donor T cell macrochimerism also had high graft-versus-host to host-versus-graft clonal ratios in their allografts. GvH clonotypes were identified within recipient marrow, with a subset emerging first in ileum or blood.

Method: immunoSEQ multiplex PCR; TCRdb's copy keeps in-frame clones and lacks some. The data show roughly 120,000 clones, approximately 90% seen once. Concerning this clone: Its target is not known.

The CDR3 loop spans 18 amino acids. J was trimmed by 4 bases and V by 0 bases; bases with no gene match: 10. Per the germline V gene, CDR1 is MGHRA and CDR2 is YSYEKL. The chain carries TRBV4-1 and TRBJ1-4, with 8 bases aligning to TRBD1. This sequence was found in a human donor who received an intestinal transplant. Sequences were derived from unstimulated CD4+ T cells sorted from spleen or lymph node cells, sampled before intestinal transplant. The CDR3 is CASSQDGGRGRVNEKLFF. DNA of the CDR3: TGCGCCAGCAGCCAAGATGGAGGCAGGGGGCGGGTTAATGAAAAACTGTTTTTT.